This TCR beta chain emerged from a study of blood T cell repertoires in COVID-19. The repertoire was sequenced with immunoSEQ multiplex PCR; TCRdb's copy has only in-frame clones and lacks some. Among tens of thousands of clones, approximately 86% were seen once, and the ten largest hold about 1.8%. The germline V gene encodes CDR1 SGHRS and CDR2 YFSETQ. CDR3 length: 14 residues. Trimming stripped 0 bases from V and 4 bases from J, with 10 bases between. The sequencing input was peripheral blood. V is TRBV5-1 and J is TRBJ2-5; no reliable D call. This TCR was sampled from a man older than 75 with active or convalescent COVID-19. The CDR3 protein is CASSLGHPGETQYF. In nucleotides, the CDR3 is TGCGCCAGCAGCTTGGGGCACCCGGGAGAGACCCAGTACTTC. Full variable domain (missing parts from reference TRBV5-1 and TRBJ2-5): KAGVTQTPRYLIKTRGQQVTLSCSPISGHRSVSWYQQTPGQGLQFLFEYFSETQRNKGNFPGRFSGRQFSNSRSEMNVSTLELGDSALYLCASSLGHPGETQYFGPGTRLLVL.